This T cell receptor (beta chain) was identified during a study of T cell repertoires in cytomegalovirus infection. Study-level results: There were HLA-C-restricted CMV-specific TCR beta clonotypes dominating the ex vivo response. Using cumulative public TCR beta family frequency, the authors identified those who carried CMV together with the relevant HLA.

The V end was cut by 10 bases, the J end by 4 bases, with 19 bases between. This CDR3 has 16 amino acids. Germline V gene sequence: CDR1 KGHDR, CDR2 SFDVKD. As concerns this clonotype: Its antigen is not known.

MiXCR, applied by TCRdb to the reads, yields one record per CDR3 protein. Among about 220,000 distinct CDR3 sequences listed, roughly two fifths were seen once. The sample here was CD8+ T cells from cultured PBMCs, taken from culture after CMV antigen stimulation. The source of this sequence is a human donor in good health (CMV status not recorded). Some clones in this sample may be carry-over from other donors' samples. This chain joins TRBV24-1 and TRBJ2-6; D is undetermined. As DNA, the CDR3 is TGTGCCACGTCAGGTCCTACCGTAGAAGGGGCCAACGTCCTGACTTTC. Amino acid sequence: CATSGPTVEGANVLTF.